This T cell receptor beta chain came from a study of blood T cell repertoires in COVID-19. The wider study: There were acute and convalescent COVID-19 samples, and they came from the United States, Italy and Spain.

TCRdb keeps only in-frame clones here, not all; method: immunoSEQ multiplex PCR. Of roughly 99,000 clones listed, about four fifths are singletons. V lost 0 bases and J lost 10, with 18 bases in between. The germline gives CDR1 SGHAT, CDR2 FQNNGV. The CDR3 has 16 residues. The chain has TRBV11-2 and TRBJ1-4; tentative D call: TRBD1 (6 bases). The clonotype originates from a man between 70 and 80 years old with acute or convalescent COVID-19. The sequencing sample was made of peripheral blood. CDR3 protein: CASSLDRGILGGKLFF. The CDR3 coding sequence is TGTGCCAGCAGCTTAGATAGGGGGATCCTGGGTGGAAAACTGTTTTTT. Looking up the rest from reference TRBV11-2 and TRBJ1-4 gives the full variable domain: EAGVAQSPRYKIIEKRQSVAFWCNPISGHATLYWYQQILGQGPKLLIQFQNNGVVDDSQLPKDRFSAERLKGVDSTLKIQPAKLEDSAVYLCASSLDRGILGGKLFFGSGTQLSVL.